The 14 T cell receptor beta chains below all came from one sample that was sequenced in a study of cytomegalovirus exposure and HLA in healthy donors. PCR primers comprised 60 Vbeta and 13 Jbeta primers. The data were produced by immunoSEQ multiplex PCR, yet TCRdb's version contains in-frame clones alone and is incomplete. The sample has 150,000 to 200,000 clones; 80% to 90% are singletons. The specimen was PBMCs. The receptors stem from a man younger than 35 in good health and CMV-seropositive.

A few counts support this clone. This chain joins TRBV4-3 and TRBJ1-3; TRBD1 is a possible D gene (5 bases). V was cut by 1 base and J by 0 bases, with 7 bases left in between. The germline V gene encodes CDR1 LGHNA and CDR2 YSLEER. This CDR3 region has 15 residues. CDR3 sequence reads: CASSQGTGSGNTIYF. The CDR3 DNA is TGCGCCAGCAGCCAAGGTACAGGCTCTGGAAACACCATATATTTT.

This sequence joins TRBV25-1 and TRBJ2-7, with TRBD1 as a possible D gene (6 bases). The germline gives CDR1 MGHDK, CDR2 SYGVNS. The CDR3 runs 17 residues. V shed 6 bases and J shed 2 bases, with 23 bases lying between them. DNA for the CDR3: TGTGCCAGCAGAGGCTTGCCACACGGGCAGGGGACCTACGAGCAGTACTTC. The encoded protein is CASRGLPHGQGTYEQYF.

The rearrangement joins TRBV5-1 to TRBJ1-1, with 9 nucleotides matching TRBD1. The CDR3 totals 14 residues. V lost 3 bases to trimming and J lost 4 bases; unmatched junction nucleotides: 4. In germline, CDR1 is SGHRS, CDR2 YFSETQ. The CDR3 loop reads CASSWDRASTEAFF. The CDR3 region has the DNA TGCGCCAGCAGCTGGGACAGGGCATCCACTGAAGCTTTCTTT. The full variable domain, completed using reference TRBV5-1 and TRBJ1-1, is KAGVTQTPRYLIKTRGQQVTLSCSPISGHRSVSWYQQTPGQGLQFLFEYFSETQRNKGNFPGRFSGRQFSNSRSEMNVSTLELGDSALYLCASSWDRASTEAFFGQGTRLTVV.

This chain links TRBV5-1 with TRBJ2-1, with D perhaps TRBD2 (6 bases). This CDR3 is built from 15 residues. V was clipped by 4 bases and J by 6 bases, with 17 bases between them. The germline gives CDR1 SGHRS, CDR2 YFSETQ. CDR3 sequence: CASSVTPGLGNEQFF. CDR3 DNA: TGCGCCAGCAGCGTGACACCGGGACTGGGCAATGAGCAGTTCTTC.

This clone was seen a few times. In DNA, the CDR3 is TGTGCCAGCAGCTTCCGGGACTCCTACGAGCAGTACTTC. This encodes CASSFRDSYEQYF. The rearrangement joins TRBV7-9 to TRBJ2-7, with a weak D call TRBD2 (5 bases). The V end was cut by 3 bases, the J end by 0 bases, with 6 bases between. This CDR3 comprises 13 residues. Germline V lookup: CDR1 SEHNR, CDR2 FQNEAQ (reference sequence). The full variable domain, rest sourced from reference TRBV7-9 and TRBJ2-7, is DTGVSQNPRHKITKRGQNVTFRCDPISEHNRLYWYRQTLGQGPEFLTYFQNEAQLEKSRLLSDRFSAERPKGSFSTLEIQRTEQGDSAMYLCASSFRDSYEQYFGPGTRLTVT.

This clone was counted once. The chain joins TRBV4-2 to TRBJ2-2; 8 nucleotides align to TRBD1. Germline V CDR1 and CDR2: LGHNA, YNFKEQ. V shed 7 bases, J shed 6 bases, and the junction held 10 bases outside the gene matches. The length of the CDR3 is 15 residues. The CDR3 reads CASTYLTGVAGELFF. The DNA for the CDR3 is TGTGCCAGCACCTACTTGACAGGGGTGGCCGGGGAGCTGTTTTTT.

This chain links TRBV18 with TRBJ2-5, with TRBD2 matching 10 bases. Losses at the gene ends were 0 bases for V and 5 bases for J; bases not matched to a gene: 6. CDR3 length equals 16 residues. Germline CDR1 reads KGHSH; CDR2 reads LQKENI. The CDR3 nucleotides are TGTGCCAGCTCACCACCGAGCGGGGGGGGCTTGGAGACCCAGTACTTC. Its translation: CASSPPSGGGLETQYF.

The chain links TRBV5-1 to TRBJ2-2; the match to TRBD1 covers 7 bases. Germline CDR1 SGHRS, CDR2 YFSETQ. Unmatched junction bases numbered 6, after V lost 5 bases and J lost 2 bases. The CDR3 runs 15 residues. The CDR3 here is CASRLGQANTGELFF. CDR3 nucleotide sequence: TGCGCCAGCAGATTAGGACAGGCAAACACCGGGGAGCTGTTTTTT. The full variable domain, rest sourced from reference TRBV5-1 and TRBJ2-2, is KAGVTQTPRYLIKTRGQQVTLSCSPISGHRSVSWYQQTPGQGLQFLFEYFSETQRNKGNFPGRFSGRQFSNSRSEMNVSTLELGDSALYLCASRLGQANTGELFFGEGSRLTVL.

The rearrangement links TRBV19 to TRBJ2-7; 9 nucleotides agree with TRBD1. The CDR3 sequence is 15 residues long. The germline gives CDR1 LNHDA, CDR2 SQIVND (reference sequence). V dropped 5 bases and J dropped 1; count of bases not matched to a gene: 6. The CDR3 DNA is TGTGCCAGTAGTCTACCGGGACAGGGATCCTACGAGCAGTACTTC. Translation: CASSLPGQGSYEQYF.

The gene calls are TRBV9 and TRBJ2-1; a weak D match, TRBD1 (8 bases). This CDR3 region has 11 residues. Deletions cut 5 bases from V and 10 bases from J, with 10 bases between. Germline CDR1 SGDLS, CDR2 YYNGEE. This CDR3 is CASRQGGEQFF. CDR3 sequence (DNA): TGTGCCAGCAGACAGGGGGGGGAGCAGTTCTTC.

This clone has only one observation. The rearrangement uses TRBV15 and TRBJ2-2, with D possibly matching TRBD2 (5 bases). CDR1 and CDR2 (germline): LNHNV, YYDKDF (reference sequence). V lost 3 bases to trimming and J lost 8 bases, with 19 bases between them. The CDR3 sequence is 16 residues long. The CDR3 bases are TGTGCCACCAGCAGCCAGCGGTCGCCCCGAGGGGGGGAGCTGTTTTTT. Protein product: CATSSQRSPRGGELFF.

The V call is TRBV4-1, the J call TRBJ2-7; 9 bases line up with TRBD2. V was clipped by 5 bases and J by 7 bases; unmatched bases: 12. This CDR3 comprises 15 residues. Germline-derived CDR1 and CDR2 are MGHRA and YSYEKL. The CDR3 loop is CASSDRSGGVGEQYF. As DNA, the CDR3 is TGCGCCAGCAGCGACCGTAGCGGGGGTGTTGGTGAGCAGTACTTC.

V gene TRBV7-2 combines with J gene TRBJ2-1, with TRBD2 matching over 8 bases. Trimming at V came to 0 bases and at J to 6 bases, leaving 4 bases not matched to a gene. Germline loops: CDR1 SGHTA, CDR2 FQGNSA. The CDR3 length is 15 residues. The CDR3 reads CASSLAHGGGNEQFF. Written as DNA, the CDR3 is TGTGCCAGCAGCTTAGCGCACGGGGGGGGCAATGAGCAGTTCTTC.

The V gene is TRBV27, the J gene TRBJ1-2; 8 positions match TRBD1. Losses at the gene ends were 3 bases for V and 8 bases for J; bases not matched to a gene: 8. CDR3 length equals 14 residues. Germline-derived CDR1 and CDR2 are MNHEY and SMNVEV (reference sequence). CDR3 sequence reads: CASSFSGTGYGYTF. CDR3 bases: TGTGCCAGCAGTTTTTCCGGGACAGGCTACGGCTACACCTTC.